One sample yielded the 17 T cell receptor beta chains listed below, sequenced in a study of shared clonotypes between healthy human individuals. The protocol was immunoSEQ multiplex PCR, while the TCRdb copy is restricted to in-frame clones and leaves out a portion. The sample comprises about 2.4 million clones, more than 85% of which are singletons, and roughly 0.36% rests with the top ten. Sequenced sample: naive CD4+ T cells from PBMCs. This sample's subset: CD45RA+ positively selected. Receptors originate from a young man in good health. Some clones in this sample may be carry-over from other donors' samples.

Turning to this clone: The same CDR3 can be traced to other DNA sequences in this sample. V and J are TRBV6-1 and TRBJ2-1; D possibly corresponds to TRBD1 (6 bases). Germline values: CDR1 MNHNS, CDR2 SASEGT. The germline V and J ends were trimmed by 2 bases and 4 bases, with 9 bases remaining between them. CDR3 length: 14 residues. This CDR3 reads CASSESGTYNEQFF. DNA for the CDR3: TGTGCCAGCAGTGAATCCGGGACATACAATGAGCAGTTCTTC.

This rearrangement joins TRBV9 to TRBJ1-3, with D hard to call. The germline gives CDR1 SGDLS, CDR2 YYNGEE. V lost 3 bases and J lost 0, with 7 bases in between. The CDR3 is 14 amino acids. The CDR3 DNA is TGTGCCAGCAGCGACTGGAGCTCTGGAAACACCATATATTTT. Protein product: CASSDWSSGNTIYF. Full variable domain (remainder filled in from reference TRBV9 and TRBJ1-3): DSGVTQTPKHLITATGQRVTLRCSPRSGDLSVYWYQQSLDQGLQFLIQYYNGEERAKGNILERFSAQQFPDLHSELNLSSLELGDSALYFCASSDWSSGNTIYFGEGSWLTVV.

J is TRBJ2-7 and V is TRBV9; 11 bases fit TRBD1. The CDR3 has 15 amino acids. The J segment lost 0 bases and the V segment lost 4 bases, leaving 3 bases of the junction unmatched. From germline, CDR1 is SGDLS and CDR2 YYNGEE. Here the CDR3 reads CASSKGQGDSYEQYF. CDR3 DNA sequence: TGTGCCAGCAGCAAGGGACAGGGGGACTCCTACGAGCAGTACTTC.

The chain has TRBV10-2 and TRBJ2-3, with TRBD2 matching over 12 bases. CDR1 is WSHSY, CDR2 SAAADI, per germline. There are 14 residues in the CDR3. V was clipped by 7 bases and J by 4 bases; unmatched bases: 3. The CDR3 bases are TGCGCCAGCAAGAGGACTAGCGGGGCAGATACGCAGTATTTT. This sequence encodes CASKRTSGADTQYF.

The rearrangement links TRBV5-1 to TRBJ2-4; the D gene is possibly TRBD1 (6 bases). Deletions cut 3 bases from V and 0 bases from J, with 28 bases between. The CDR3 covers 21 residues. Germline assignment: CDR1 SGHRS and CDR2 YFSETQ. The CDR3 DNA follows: TGCGCCAGCAGCTGGAGTTTCTACGATAGGCAGGGGTCGATAGCCAAAAACATTCAGTACTTC. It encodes CASSWSFYDRQGSIAKNIQYF.

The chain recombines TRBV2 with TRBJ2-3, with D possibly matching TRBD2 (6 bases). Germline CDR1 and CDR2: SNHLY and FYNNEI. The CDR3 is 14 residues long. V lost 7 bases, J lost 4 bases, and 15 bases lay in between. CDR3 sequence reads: CASMGTFLADTQYF. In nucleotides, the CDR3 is TGTGCCAGCATGGGGACTTTCCTAGCAGATACGCAGTATTTT. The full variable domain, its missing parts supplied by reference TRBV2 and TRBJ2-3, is EPEVTQTPSHQVTQMGQEVILRCVPISNHLYFYWYRQILGQKVEFLVSFYNNEISEKSEIFDDQFSVERPDGSNFTLKIRSTKLEDSAMYFCASMGTFLADTQYFGPGTRLTVL.

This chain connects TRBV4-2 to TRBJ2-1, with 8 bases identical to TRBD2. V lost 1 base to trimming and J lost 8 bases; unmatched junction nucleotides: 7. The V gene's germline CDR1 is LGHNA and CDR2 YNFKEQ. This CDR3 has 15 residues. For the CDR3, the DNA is TGTGCCAGCAGCCAAGGGGTCGGGAGGGCCGATGAGCAGTTCTTC. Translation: CASSQGVGRADEQFF.

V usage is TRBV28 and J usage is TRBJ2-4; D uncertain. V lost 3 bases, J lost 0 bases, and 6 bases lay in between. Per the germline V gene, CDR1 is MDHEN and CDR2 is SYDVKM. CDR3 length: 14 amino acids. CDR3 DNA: TGTGCCAGCAGTTTTCAGTCAGCCAAAAACATTCAGTACTTC. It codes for CASSFQSAKNIQYF.

The CDR3 sequence: CASSTGTSGSITDTQYF. DNA for the CDR3: TGTGCCAGCTCCACCGGGACTAGCGGGAGTATCACAGATACGCAGTATTTT. The rearrangement links TRBV18 to TRBJ2-3; 14 bases are shared with TRBD2. Germline V gene lookup returns CDR1 KGHSH and CDR2 LQKENI. J gave up 2 bases and V 6 bases, and 7 bases lay outside the gene matches. This CDR3 has 17 amino acids.

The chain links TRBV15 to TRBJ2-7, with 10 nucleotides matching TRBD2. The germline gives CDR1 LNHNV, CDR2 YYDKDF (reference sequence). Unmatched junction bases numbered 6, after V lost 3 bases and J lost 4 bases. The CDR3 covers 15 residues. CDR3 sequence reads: CATSRLAGDRYEQYF. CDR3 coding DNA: TGTGCCACCAGCAGGCTAGCGGGAGACAGGTACGAGCAGTACTTC.

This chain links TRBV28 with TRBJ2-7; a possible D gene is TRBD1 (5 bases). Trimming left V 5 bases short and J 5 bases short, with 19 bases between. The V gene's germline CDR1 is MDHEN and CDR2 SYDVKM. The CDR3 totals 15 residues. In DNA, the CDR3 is TGTGCCAGCAGTCAAATGGGTGGGGTGGGGCACGAGCAGTACTTC. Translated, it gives CASSQMGGVGHEQYF.

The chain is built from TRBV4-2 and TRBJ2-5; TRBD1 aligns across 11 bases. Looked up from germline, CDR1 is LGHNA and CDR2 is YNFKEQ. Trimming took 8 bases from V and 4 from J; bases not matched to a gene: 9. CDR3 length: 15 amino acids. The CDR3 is CASRVTDRGRETQYF. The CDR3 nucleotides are TGTGCCAGCCGCGTTACGGACAGGGGGCGAGAGACCCAGTACTTC.

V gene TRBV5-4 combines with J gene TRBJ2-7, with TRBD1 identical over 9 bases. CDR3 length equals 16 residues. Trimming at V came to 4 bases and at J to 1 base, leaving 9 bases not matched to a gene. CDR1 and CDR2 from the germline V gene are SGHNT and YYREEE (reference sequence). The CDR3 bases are TGTGCCAGCAGCGCGGTTTCCGGGACAGGGTCCTACGAGCAGTACTTC. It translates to CASSAVSGTGSYEQYF.

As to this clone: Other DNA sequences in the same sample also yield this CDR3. The chain's CDR3 is CASGYYEQYF. Here the CDR3 DNA reads TGTGCCAGCGGATACTACGAGCAGTACTTC. The chain has TRBV28 and TRBJ2-7, with no clear D. Per the germline V gene, CDR1 is MDHEN and CDR2 is SYDVKM. The CDR3 loop spans 10 amino acids. Deletions cut 8 bases from V and 3 bases from J, with 5 bases between.

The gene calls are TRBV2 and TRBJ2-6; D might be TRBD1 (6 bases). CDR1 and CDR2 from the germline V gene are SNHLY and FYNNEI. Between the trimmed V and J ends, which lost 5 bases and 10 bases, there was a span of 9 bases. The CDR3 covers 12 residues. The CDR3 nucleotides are TGTGCCAGCAGTACAGGGTTTAACGTCCTGACTTTC. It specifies CASSTGFNVLTF.

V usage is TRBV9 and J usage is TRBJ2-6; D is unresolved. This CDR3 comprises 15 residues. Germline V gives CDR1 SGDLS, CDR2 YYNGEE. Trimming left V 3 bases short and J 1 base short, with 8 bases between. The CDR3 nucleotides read TGTGCCAGCAGCGGACCAGTTTCTGGGGCCAACGTCCTGACTTTC. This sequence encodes CASSGPVSGANVLTF.

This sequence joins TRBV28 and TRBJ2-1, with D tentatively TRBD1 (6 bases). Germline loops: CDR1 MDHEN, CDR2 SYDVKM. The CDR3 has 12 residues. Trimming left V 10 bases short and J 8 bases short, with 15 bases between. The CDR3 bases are TGTGCCACCCATTTACAGGGTTATGAGCAGTTCTTC. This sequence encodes CATHLQGYEQFF.